This T cell receptor (beta chain) was recorded in a study of T-cell memory formation after mild COVID-19. This clonotype has a count of ten or more. The CDR3 spans 14 residues. After removal of 6 bases from V and 6 bases from J, the junction contained 3 bases not matched to a gene. TCRdb re-called the 5' RACE reads through MiXCR, storing one row per CDR3 protein. The sample has 35,000 to 40,000 distinct CDR3 sequences, about 6.7% seen once. Sequenced material: PBMCs or a T cell subset sorted from them (not recorded which). The V gene is TRBV12-3 or TRBV12-4, the J gene TRBJ2-1, with 12 bases lining up with TRBD2. This receptor was taken from an adult who had mild COVID-19 (a few samples of this study predate the infection). Cell type and time point are not known. CDR3 loop: CASRRLAGANEQFF. CDR3 in DNA: TGTGCCAGCAGGAGACTAGCGGGAGCCAATGAGCAGTTCTTC.